This TCR beta chain was identified during a study of beta chain features in type 1 diabetes. Germline V gene sequence: CDR1 SGHTA, CDR2 FQGTGA. The CDR3 extends over 14 amino acids. The ends lost 5 bases at V and 10 bases at J; junction bases unmatched: 5. Averaging around 110 mL, one heparinised blood draw was given by each donor. Study-level findings and limits: Possible PCR preference for shorter templates applied equally to patients and controls. Researchers reported that naive, central memory and Treg TCRB repertoires appeared more similar in patients than in healthy donors.

This clone was picked up a small number of times. Its antigen is unidentified. Investigators reverse transcribed all isolated RNA, so they sequenced expressed TCRB transcripts. Profiling relied on immunoSEQ multiplex PCR, and the TCRdb table lists in-frame clones only, not all of them. The repertoire holds a few hundred thousand clones, with approximately 15% as singletons. Sequenced material: naive CD4+ T cells from blood. The rearrangement uses TRBV7-3 and TRBJ2-1; 13 nucleotides align to TRBD2. This receptor was obtained from a woman aged 18-29 years in good health. In DNA form, the CDR3 reads TGTGCCAGCAGCCAAGGGACTAGCGGGGCCGAGCAGTTCTTC. Translating it yields CASSQGTSGAEQFF.